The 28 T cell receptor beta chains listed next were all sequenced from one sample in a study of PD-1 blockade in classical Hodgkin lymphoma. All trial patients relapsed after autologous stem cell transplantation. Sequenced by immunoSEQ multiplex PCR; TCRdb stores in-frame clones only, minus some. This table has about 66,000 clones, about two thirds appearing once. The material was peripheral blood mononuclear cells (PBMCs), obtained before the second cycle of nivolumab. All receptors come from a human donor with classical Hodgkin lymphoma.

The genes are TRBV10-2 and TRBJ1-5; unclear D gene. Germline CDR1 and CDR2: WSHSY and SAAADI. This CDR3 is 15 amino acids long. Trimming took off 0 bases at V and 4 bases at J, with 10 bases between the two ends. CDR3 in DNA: TGCGCCAGCAGTGAGTCAGCGGGTTTAAATCAGCCCCAGCATTTT. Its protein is CASSESAGLNQPQHF.

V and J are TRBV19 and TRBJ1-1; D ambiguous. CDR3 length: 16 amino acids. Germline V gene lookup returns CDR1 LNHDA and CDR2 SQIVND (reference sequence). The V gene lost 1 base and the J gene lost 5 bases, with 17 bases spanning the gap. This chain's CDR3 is CASSIVEVGRRTEAFF. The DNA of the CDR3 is TGTGCCAGTAGTATAGTGGAGGTCGGCAGGCGGACTGAAGCTTTCTTT.

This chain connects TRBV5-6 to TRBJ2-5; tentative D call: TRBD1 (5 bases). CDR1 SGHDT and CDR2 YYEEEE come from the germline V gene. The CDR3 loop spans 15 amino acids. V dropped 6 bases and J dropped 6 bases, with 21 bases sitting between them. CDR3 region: CASTSYMFREKTQYF. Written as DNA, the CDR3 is TGTGCCAGCACCTCTTATATGTTCAGGGAAAAGACCCAGTACTTC.

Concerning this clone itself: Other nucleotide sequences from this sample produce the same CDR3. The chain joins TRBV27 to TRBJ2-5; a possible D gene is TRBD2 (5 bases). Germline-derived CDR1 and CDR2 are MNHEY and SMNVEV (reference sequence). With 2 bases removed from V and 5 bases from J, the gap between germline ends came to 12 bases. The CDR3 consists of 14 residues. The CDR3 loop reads CASSLASGGETQYF. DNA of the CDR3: TGTGCCAGCAGTTTAGCGTCAGGCGGGGAGACCCAGTACTTC.

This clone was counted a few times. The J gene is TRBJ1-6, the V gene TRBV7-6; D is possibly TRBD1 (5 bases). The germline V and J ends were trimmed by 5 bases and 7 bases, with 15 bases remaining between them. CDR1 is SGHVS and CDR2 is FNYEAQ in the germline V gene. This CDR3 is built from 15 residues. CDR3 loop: CASSRRQGGNSPLHF. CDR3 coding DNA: TGTGCCAGCAGCCGTCGGCAGGGAGGCAATTCACCCCTCCACTTT.

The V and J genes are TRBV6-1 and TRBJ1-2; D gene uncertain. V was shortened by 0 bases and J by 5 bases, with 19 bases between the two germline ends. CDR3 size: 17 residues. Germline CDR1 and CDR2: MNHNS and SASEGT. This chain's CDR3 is CASSEAAGITPRYGYTF. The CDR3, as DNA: TGTGCCAGCAGTGAAGCTGCAGGCATCACACCTCGGTATGGCTACACCTTC.

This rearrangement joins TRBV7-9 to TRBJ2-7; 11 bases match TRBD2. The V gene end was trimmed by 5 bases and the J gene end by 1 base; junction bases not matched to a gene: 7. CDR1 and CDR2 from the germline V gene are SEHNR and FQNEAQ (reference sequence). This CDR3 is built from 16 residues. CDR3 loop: CASSPRLAGSSYEQYF. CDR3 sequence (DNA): TGTGCCAGCAGCCCGAGACTAGCGGGATCTTCCTACGAGCAGTACTTC.

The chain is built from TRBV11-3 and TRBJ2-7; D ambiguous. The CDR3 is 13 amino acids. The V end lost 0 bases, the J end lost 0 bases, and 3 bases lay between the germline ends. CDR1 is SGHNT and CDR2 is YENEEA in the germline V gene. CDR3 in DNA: TGTGCCAGCAGCTTAGAGGACTCCTACGAGCAGTACTTC. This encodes CASSLEDSYEQYF. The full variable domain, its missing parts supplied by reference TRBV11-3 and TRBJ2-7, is EAGVVQSPRYKIIEKKQPVAFWCNPISGHNTLYWYLQNLGQGPELLIRYENEEAVDDSQLPKDRFSAERLKGVDSTLKIQPAELGDSAVYLCASSLEDSYEQYFGPGTRLTVT.

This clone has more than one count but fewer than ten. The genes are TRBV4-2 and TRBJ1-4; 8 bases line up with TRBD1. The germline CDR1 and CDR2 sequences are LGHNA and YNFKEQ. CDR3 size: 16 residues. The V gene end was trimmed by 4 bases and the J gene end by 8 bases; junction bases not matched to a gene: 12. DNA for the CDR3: TGTGCCAGCAGCCCCGACGAGGTCAGGGGGCAAGAAAAACTGTTTTTT. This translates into CASSPDEVRGQEKLFF.

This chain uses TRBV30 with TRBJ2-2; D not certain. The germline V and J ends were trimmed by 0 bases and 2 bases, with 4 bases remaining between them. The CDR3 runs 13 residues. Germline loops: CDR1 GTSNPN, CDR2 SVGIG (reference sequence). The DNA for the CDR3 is TGTGCCTGGAGTGTACGCAACACCGGGGAGCTGTTTTTT. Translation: CAWSVRNTGELFF.

CDR3 bases: TGTGCCAGCCTCCAGGGATATTACGAGCAGTACTTC. Translating gives CASLQGYYEQYF. This chain joins TRBV2 and TRBJ2-7; maybe TRBD1 (5 bases). Trimming shortened V by 8 bases and J by 4 bases, and 12 bases separated the two germline ends. Germline V lookup: CDR1 SNHLY, CDR2 FYNNEI. The CDR3 sequence is 12 residues long.

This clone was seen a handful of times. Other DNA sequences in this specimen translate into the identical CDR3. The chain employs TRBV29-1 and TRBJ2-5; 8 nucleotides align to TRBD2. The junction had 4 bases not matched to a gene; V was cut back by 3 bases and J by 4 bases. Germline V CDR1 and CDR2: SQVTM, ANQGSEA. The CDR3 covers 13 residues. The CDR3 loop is CSVEALAGETQYF. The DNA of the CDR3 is TGCAGCGTTGAGGCTCTAGCGGGAGAGACCCAGTACTTC.

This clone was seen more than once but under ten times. CDR3 DNA: TGCGCCAGCAGCTTGCAGGGAGGGGAGCAGTTCTTC. Its protein product is CASSLQGGEQFF. The V and J genes are TRBV5-1 and TRBJ2-1; 7 nucleotides line up with TRBD2. This CDR3 comprises 12 residues. After removal of 1 base from V and 10 bases from J, the junction contained 2 bases not matched to a gene. The germline gives CDR1 SGHRS, CDR2 YFSETQ.

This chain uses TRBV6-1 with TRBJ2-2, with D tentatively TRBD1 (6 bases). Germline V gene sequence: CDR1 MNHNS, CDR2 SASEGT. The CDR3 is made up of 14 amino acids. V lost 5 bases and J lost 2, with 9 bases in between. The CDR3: CASSPGVNTGELFF. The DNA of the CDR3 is TGTGCCAGCAGTCCAGGGGTCAACACCGGGGAGCTGTTTTTT.

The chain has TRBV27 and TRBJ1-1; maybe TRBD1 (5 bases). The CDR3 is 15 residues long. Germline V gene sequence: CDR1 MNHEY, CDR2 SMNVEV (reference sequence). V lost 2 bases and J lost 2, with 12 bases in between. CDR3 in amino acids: CASSLGAGFNTEAFF. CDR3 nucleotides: TGTGCCAGCAGTTTAGGTGCAGGGTTCAACACTGAAGCTTTCTTT.

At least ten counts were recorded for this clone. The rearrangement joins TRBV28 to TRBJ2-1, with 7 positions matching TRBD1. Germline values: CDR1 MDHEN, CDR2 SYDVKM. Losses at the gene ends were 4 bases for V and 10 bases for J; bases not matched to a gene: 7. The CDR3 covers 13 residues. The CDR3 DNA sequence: TGTGCCAGCAGTTCCACCGGGACAGTAGAGCAGTTCTTC. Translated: CASSSTGTVEQFF.

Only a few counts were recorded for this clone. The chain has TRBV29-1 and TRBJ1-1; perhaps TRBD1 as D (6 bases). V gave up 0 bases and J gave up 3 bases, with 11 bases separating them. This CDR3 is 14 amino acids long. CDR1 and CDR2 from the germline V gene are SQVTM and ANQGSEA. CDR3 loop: CSVEDPWGHTEAFF. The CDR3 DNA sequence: TGCAGCGTTGAAGATCCTTGGGGGCACACTGAAGCTTTCTTT. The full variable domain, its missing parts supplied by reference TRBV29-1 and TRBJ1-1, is SAVISQKPSRDICQRGTSLTIQCQVDSQVTMMFWYRQQPGQSLTLIATANQGSEATYESGFVIDKFPISRPNLTFSTLTVSNMSPEDSSIYLCSVEDPWGHTEAFFGQGTRLTVV.

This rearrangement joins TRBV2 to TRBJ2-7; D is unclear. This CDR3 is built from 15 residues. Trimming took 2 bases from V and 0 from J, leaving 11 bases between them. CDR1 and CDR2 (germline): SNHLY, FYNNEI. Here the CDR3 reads CASSEMAVSSYEQYF. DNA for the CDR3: TGTGCCAGCAGTGAAATGGCGGTCAGCTCCTACGAGCAGTACTTC.

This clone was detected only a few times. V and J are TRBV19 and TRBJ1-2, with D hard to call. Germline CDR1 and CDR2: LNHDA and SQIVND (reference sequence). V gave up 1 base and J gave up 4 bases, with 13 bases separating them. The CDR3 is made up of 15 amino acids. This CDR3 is CASSIGTSLGYGYTF. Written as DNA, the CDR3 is TGTGCCAGTAGTATAGGGACTTCTCTTGGCTATGGCTACACCTTC.

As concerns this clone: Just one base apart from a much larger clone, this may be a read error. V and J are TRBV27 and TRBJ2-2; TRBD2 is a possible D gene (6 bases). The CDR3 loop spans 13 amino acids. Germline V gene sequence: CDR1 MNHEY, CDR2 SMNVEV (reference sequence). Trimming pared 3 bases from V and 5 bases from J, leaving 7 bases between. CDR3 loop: CASSFGGTGELFF. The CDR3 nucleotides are TGTGCCAGCAGTTTCGGGGGAACCGGGGAGCTGTTTTTT.

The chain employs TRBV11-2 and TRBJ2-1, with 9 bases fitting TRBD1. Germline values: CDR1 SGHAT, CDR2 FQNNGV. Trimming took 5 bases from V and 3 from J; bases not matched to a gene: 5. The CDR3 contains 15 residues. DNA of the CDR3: TGTGCCAGCAGCCTGGGACAGGGAGGCTACAATGAGCAGTTCTTC. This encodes CASSLGQGGYNEQFF.

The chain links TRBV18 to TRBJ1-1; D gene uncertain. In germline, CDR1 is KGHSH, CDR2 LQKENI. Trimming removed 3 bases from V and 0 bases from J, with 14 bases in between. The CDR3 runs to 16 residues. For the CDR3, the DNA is TGTGCCAGCTCACCTGGTAGCGGAGGGATGAACACTGAAGCTTTCTTT. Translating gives CASSPGSGGMNTEAFF.

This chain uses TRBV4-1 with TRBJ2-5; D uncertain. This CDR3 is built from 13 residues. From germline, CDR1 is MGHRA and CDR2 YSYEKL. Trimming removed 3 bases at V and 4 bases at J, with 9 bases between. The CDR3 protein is CASSQVRGETQYF. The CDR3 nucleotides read TGCGCCAGCAGCCAGGTTAGAGGAGAGACCCAGTACTTC.

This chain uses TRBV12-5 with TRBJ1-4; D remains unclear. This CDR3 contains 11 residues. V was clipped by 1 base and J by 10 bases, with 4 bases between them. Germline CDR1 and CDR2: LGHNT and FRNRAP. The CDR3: CASGLGLKLFF. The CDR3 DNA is TGTGCTAGTGGTTTGGGGCTAAAACTGTTTTTT.

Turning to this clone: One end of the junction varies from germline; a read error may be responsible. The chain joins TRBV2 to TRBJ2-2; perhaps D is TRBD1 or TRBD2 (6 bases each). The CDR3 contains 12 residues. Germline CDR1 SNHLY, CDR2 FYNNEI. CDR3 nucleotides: TGTGCCAGCAGTGAAGCGGAGGGGGGGCTGTTTTTT. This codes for CASSEAEGGLFF.

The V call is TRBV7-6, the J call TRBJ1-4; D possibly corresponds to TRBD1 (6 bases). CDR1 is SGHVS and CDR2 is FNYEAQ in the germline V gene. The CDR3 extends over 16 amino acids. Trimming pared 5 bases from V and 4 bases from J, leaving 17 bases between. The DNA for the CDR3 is TGTGCCAGCAGCCCCAATTCCGGACAGATTAATGAAAAACTGTTTTTT. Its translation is CASSPNSGQINEKLFF.

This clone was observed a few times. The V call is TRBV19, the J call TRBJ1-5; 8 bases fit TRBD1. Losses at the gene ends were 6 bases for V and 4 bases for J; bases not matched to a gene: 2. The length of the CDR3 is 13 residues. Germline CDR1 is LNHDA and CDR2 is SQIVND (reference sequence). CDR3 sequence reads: CASRDRENQPQHF. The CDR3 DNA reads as TGTGCCAGTAGGGACAGGGAAAATCAGCCCCAGCATTTT.

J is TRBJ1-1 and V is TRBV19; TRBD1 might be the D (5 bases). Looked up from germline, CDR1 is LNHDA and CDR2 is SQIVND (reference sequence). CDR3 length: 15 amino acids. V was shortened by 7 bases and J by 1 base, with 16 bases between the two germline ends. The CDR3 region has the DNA TGTGCCAGTACCAAGGGAGGGGCTAGGAACACTGAAGCTTTCTTT. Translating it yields CASTKGGARNTEAFF.